Following are 13 T cell receptor beta chains from one sample sequenced in a study of blood T cell repertoires in COVID-19. Libraries were prepared by immunoSEQ multiplex PCR; TCRdb keeps only in-frame clonotypes and omits some of them. The repertoire holds 200,000 to 300,000 clones, with approximately 89% as singletons. Sequenced input: peripheral blood. These receptors all come from a woman aged 45-60 years with acute or convalescent COVID-19.

The chain is built from TRBV6-5 and TRBJ2-7, with TRBD1 as a possible D gene (5 bases). The CDR3 totals 13 residues. Per germline, CDR1 MNHEY and CDR2 SVGAGI. Between the trimmed V and J ends, which lost 6 bases and 4 bases, there was a span of 13 bases. In nucleotides, the CDR3 is TGTGCCAGCAGGACCGTTCAGGGATACGAGCAGTACTTC. It is translated as CASRTVQGYEQYF.

The chain joins TRBV6-5 to TRBJ1-1; a weak D match, TRBD1 (5 bases). Looked up from germline, CDR1 is MNHEY and CDR2 is SVGAGI. V was trimmed by 2 bases and J by 7 bases, leaving 14 bases between them. This CDR3 is 14 amino acids long. Here the CDR3 reads CASSYGRGKGEAFF. As DNA, the CDR3 is TGTGCCAGCAGTTACGGGCGGGGGAAAGGTGAAGCTTTCTTT.

The chain is built from TRBV6-5 and TRBJ1-1, with D possibly being TRBD1 (5 bases). The germline gives CDR1 MNHEY, CDR2 SVGAGI. Trimming left V 0 bases short and J 3 bases short, with 8 bases between. The length of the CDR3 is 14 residues. This chain's CDR3 is CASSYSAGYTEAFF. As DNA, the CDR3 is TGTGCCAGCAGTTACTCTGCAGGGTACACTGAAGCTTTCTTT.

The chain recombines TRBV2 with TRBJ2-3; D might be TRBD2 (6 bases). Germline-derived CDR1 and CDR2 are SNHLY and FYNNEI. Trimming stripped 3 bases from V and 2 bases from J, with 12 bases between. This CDR3 comprises 15 residues. CDR3 amino acids: CASSEGTAVTDTQYF. Here the CDR3 DNA reads TGTGCCAGCAGTGAGGGGACTGCCGTCACAGATACGCAGTATTTT.

This clone came up once. The CDR3 nucleotides are TGTGCCAGCAGCTTGAGGACGGGGGAAAATCAGCCCCAGCATTTT. Translating gives CASSLRTGENQPQHF. V gene TRBV5-6 combines with J gene TRBJ1-5, with D possibly matching TRBD1 (5 bases). The CDR3 is made up of 15 amino acids. In germline, CDR1 is SGHDT, CDR2 YYEEEE. V lost 1 base and J 4 bases, leaving 12 bases between the germline ends. Supplemented by reference TRBV5-6 and TRBJ1-5, the full variable domain reads DAGVTQSPTHLIKTRGQQVTLRCSPKSGHDTVSWYQQALGQGPQFIFQYYEEEERQRGNFPDRFSGHQFPNYSSELNVNALLLGDSALYLCASSLRTGENQPQHFGDGTRLSIL.

The genes are TRBV7-3 and TRBJ2-5; D is undetermined. The CDR3 is 14 amino acids. V was pared by 5 bases and J by 0 bases, with 10 bases between. Looked up from germline, CDR1 is SGHTA and CDR2 is FQGTGA. CDR3 loop: CASSPNPYQETQYF. The CDR3 region has the DNA TGTGCCAGCAGCCCAAATCCATACCAAGAGACCCAGTACTTC.

The V and J genes are TRBV28 and TRBJ1-1, with 7 positions matching TRBD1. The V and J ends lost 8 bases and 4 bases, in that order; junction bases with no gene match: 22. Per the germline V gene, CDR1 is MDHEN and CDR2 is SYDVKM. This CDR3 comprises 18 residues. CDR3 protein: CASYSHRGSGRTSTEAFF. DNA of the CDR3: TGTGCCAGCTATAGCCACAGGGGTTCGGGTCGGACAAGCACTGAAGCTTTCTTT.

V and J are TRBV2 and TRBJ2-2, with 9 bases aligning to TRBD1. This CDR3 is built from 15 residues. Unmatched junction bases numbered 6, after V lost 6 bases and J lost 4 bases. The germline CDR1 and CDR2 sequences are SNHLY and FYNNEI. The CDR3 spells CASSAQGALTGELFF. The CDR3 bases are TGTGCCAGCAGCGCACAGGGGGCGCTCACCGGGGAGCTGTTTTTT.

Only one count was recorded for this clone. The chain couples TRBV27 to TRBJ2-5; 10 nucleotides line up with TRBD1. The junction had 4 bases not matched to a gene; V was cut back by 2 bases and J by 1 base. Germline CDR1 MNHEY, CDR2 SMNVEV (reference sequence). The CDR3 length is 16 residues. CDR3 DNA: TGTGCCAGCAGTTTAATCGGACAGGGGGGCCAAGAGACCCAGTACTTC. Protein sequence: CASSLIGQGGQETQYF.

This clone was seen a few times. V and J are TRBV6-2 or TRBV6-3 and TRBJ2-1, with no clear D. CDR1 is MNHEY and CDR2 is SVGEGT in the germline V gene. This CDR3 comprises 13 residues. Trimming took 2 bases from V and 3 from J, leaving 5 bases between them. The CDR3 DNA follows: TGTGCCAGCAGTTACCTTCGCTACAATGAGCAGTTCTTC. Its translation: CASSYLRYNEQFF.

The rearrangement uses TRBV10-3 and TRBJ1-5; D is uncertain. Trimming removed 1 base at V and 0 bases at J, with 4 bases between. Germline assignment: CDR1 ENHRY and CDR2 SYGVKD. The CDR3 totals 14 residues. The CDR3 region has the DNA TGTGCCATCAGTGAGTTAAATAGCAATCAGCCCCAGCATTTT. Amino acids: CAISELNSNQPQHF.

The V gene is TRBV7-8, the J gene TRBJ1-4; D remains unclear. V lost 2 bases and J 5 bases, leaving 9 bases between the germline ends. This CDR3 contains 14 residues. Germline V gene sequence: CDR1 SGHVS, CDR2 FQNEAQ. CDR3 DNA: TGTGCCAGCAGCTTACTATCCCGAAATGAAAAACTGTTTTTT. Translating it yields CASSLLSRNEKLFF. The whole variable domain, filled in from reference TRBV7-8 and TRBJ1-4, reads GAGVSQSPRYKVAKRGQDVALRCDPISGHVSLFWYQQALGQGPEFLTYFQNEAQLDKSGLPSDRFFAERPEGSVSTLKIQRTQQEDSAVYLCASSLLSRNEKLFFGSGTQLSVL.

The rearrangement uses TRBV6-6 and TRBJ1-3; D gene uncertain. Germline values: CDR1 MNHNY, CDR2 SVGAGI (reference sequence). V lost 2 bases to trimming and J lost 1 base, with 9 bases between them. The CDR3 covers 15 residues. CDR3 in amino acids: CASSYDRGSGNTIYF. The CDR3 DNA is TGTGCCAGCAGTTACGACCGGGGTTCTGGAAACACCATATATTTT.